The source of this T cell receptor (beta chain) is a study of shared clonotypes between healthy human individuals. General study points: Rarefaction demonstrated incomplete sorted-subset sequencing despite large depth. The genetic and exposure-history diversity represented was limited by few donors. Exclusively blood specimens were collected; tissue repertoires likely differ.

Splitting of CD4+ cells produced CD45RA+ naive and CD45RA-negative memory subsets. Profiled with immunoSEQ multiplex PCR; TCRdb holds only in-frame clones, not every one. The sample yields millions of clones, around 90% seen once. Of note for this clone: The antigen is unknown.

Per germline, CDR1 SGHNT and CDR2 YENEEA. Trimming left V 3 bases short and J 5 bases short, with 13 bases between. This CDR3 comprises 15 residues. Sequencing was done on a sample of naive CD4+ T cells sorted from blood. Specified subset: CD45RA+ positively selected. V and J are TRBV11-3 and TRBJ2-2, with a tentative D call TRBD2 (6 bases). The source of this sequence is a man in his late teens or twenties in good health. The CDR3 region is CASSFGHRGTGELFF. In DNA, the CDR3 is TGTGCCAGCAGCTTTGGGCACCGGGGGACCGGGGAGCTGTTTTTT. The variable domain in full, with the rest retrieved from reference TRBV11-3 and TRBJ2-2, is EAGVVQSPRYKIIEKKQPVAFWCNPISGHNTLYWYLQNLGQGPELLIRYENEEAVDDSQLPKDRFSAERLKGVDSTLKIQPAELGDSAVYLCASSFGHRGTGELFFGEGSRLTVL.